Described below is a single TCR beta chain sequence and its context. The antigen is undetermined. The germline V gene encodes CDR1 MGHRA and CDR2 YSYEKL. This CDR3 is built from 14 residues. Trimming shortened V by 6 bases and J by 4 bases, and 10 bases separated the two germline ends. The study drew the donors from its roughly 110-subject validation cohort, separate from the 666-subject first cohort. The sample originates from a study of cytomegalovirus exposure and HLA in healthy donors. Study details: The roughly 110 validation repertoires used the same platform as the 666 first-cohort repertoires, a later analysis reported.

Generated by immunoSEQ multiplex PCR, the TCRdb table keeps only in-frame clones and is missing some. This table has 140,000 or so clones, 87% appearing once. Study-level results: While the bulk of TCR sequences proved rare, some public TCRs turned up in many donors. Reports credit the classifier with highly specific, highly sensitive diagnosis of cytomegalovirus status.

The source material was PBMCs. The J gene is TRBJ2-6, the V gene TRBV4-1; D perhaps matches TRBD2 (5 bases). The receptor comes from a man between 18 and 35 years old in good health and CMV-seropositive. DNA for the CDR3: TGCGCCAGCAGTGCGGACTTCGGGGCCAACGTCCTGACTTTC. Protein sequence: CASSADFGANVLTF.